Listed here are 4 T cell receptor beta chains from one sample, sequenced in a study of T-cell reconstitution after alpha-beta-depleted transplantation in children. Preparing the TCRbeta library involved the use of unique molecular identifiers. TCRdb itself ran the PCR reads through MiXCR, one entry per CDR3 protein. The sample lists roughly 300,000 distinct CDR3 sequences, around 10% occurring once. Sequenced here: peripheral blood, sampled 180 days after TCRalphabeta/CD19-depleted stem cell transplant. Source of these receptors: a male patient between 2 and 15 years old who had a stem cell transplant for chronic granulomatous disease, so the T cells may come from the graft donor.

The sample holds many counts of this clonotype. This sequence joins TRBV7-2 and TRBJ2-1, with 9 positions matching TRBD1. The CDR3 runs 15 residues. Germline V gene lookup returns CDR1 SGHTA and CDR2 FQGNSA. With 7 bases clipped from V and 5 bases from J, the junction kept 9 bases outside the gene matches. Here the CDR3 reads CASTLTRDRDNEQFF. CDR3 in DNA: TGTGCCAGCACCCTAACCCGGGACAGGGACAATGAGCAGTTCTTC. Using reference TRBV7-2 and TRBJ2-1 for the parts outside the CDR3, the full variable domain is GAGVSQSPSNKVTEKGKDVELRCDPISGHTALYWYRQSLGQGLEFLIYFQGNSAPDKSGLPSDRFSAERTGGSVSTLTIQRTQQEDSAVYLCASTLTRDRDNEQFFGPGTRLTVL.

This clonotype has a count of ten or more. The chain couples TRBV12-3 or TRBV12-4 to TRBJ2-7; D is unresolved. V lost 0 bases and J 6 bases, leaving 9 bases between the germline ends. The CDR3 loop spans 13 amino acids. CDR3 in DNA: TGTGCCAGCAGTTTAGCGGGGTTTGTCGAGCAGTACTTC. Residues: CASSLAGFVEQYF.

Notes on this clonotype: A much larger clone is a single base away; this may be a read error. This chain connects TRBV28 to TRBJ1-5; the match to TRBD1 covers 11 bases. This CDR3 has 14 amino acids. Germline V lookup: CDR1 MDHEN, CDR2 SYDVKM. Germline trimming cut 9 bases from V and 5 bases from J; bases unmatched to any gene: 6. CDR3 in amino acids: CASREGQGDQPQHF. The CDR3 DNA reads as TGTGCCAGTCGAGAGGGACAGGGGGATCAGCCCCAGCATTTT.

This clonotype has a count of ten or more. The chain has TRBV29-1 and TRBJ2-3, with TRBD1 matching over 7 bases. The CDR3 is made up of 13 amino acids. V was pared by 4 bases and J by 2 bases, with 3 bases of the junction left unmatched. From germline, CDR1 is SQVTM and CDR2 ANQGSEA. CDR3 nucleotide sequence: TGCAGCGTTGGGGGACAGCTCACAGATACGCAGTATTTT. Protein: CSVGGQLTDTQYF.